Listed here are 17 T cell receptor beta chains from one sample, sequenced in a study of T cells in Graves' hyperthyroidism and ophthalmopathy. Amplification yielded TCR beta CDR3 regions, with RNA transcripts as the source. TCR CDR3 regions were first amplified by RT-PCR with HTBI primers. TCRdb reanalysed the multiplex PCR reads using MiXCR and keeps one entry per CDR3 protein. The table lists some 600,000 distinct CDR3 sequences, about 15% of them singletons. Sequenced material: blood. These receptors were obtained from a woman between 25 and 40 years old with Graves' hyperthyroidism that later progressed to Graves' ophthalmopathy.

This clonotype showed up many times. This chain uses TRBV27 with TRBJ1-5; TRBD1 aligns across 10 bases. The CDR3 extends over 15 amino acids. V lost 5 bases, J lost 6 bases, and 7 bases stayed unmatched. Germline V CDR1 and CDR2: MNHEY, SMNVEV (reference sequence). Here the CDR3 DNA reads TGTGCCAGCAGTATCGCGGGACAGGGGCCTCAGCCCCAGCATTTT. Translating it yields CASSIAGQGPQPQHF.

This clonotype appeared a few times. The chain employs TRBV7-2 and TRBJ2-1; TRBD1 agrees at 9 bases. Germline V CDR1 and CDR2: SGHTA, FQGNSA. V lost 0 bases and J lost 6; bases outside the gene matches: 3. The CDR3 runs to 15 residues. CDR3 region: CASSLAGQGINEQFF. The CDR3 nucleotides are TGTGCCAGCAGCTTAGCGGGACAGGGTATCAATGAGCAGTTCTTC. Based on the CDR3 plus reference TRBV7-2 and TRBJ2-1, the full variable domain is GAGVSQSPSNKVTEKGKDVELRCDPISGHTALYWYRQSLGQGLEFLIYFQGNSAPDKSGLPSDRFSAERTGGSVSTLTIQRTQQEDSAVYLCASSLAGQGINEQFFGPGTRLTVL.

Written as DNA, the CDR3 is TGTGCCAGCAGCCTAGAGGTGGGCAGGGGGGGCGAGCAGTACTTC. As protein: CASSLEVGRGGEQYF. The J gene is TRBJ2-7, the V gene TRBV7-3, with D possibly being TRBD1 or TRBD2 (7 bases each). Looked up from germline, CDR1 is SGHTA and CDR2 is FQGTGA. CDR3 length: 15 amino acids. Trimming removed 5 bases from V and 6 bases from J, with 20 bases in between.

The gene calls are TRBV5-4 and TRBJ2-3, with D maybe TRBD2 (6 bases). CDR1 SGHNT and CDR2 YYREEE come from the germline V gene (reference sequence). V was clipped by 3 bases and J by 2 bases, with 16 bases between them. The CDR3 sequence is 16 residues long. The CDR3 is CASSSPGLSDTDTQYF. The CDR3 DNA follows: TGTGCCAGCAGCTCCCCGGGACTGTCTGACACAGATACGCAGTATTTT.

Many counts were recorded for this clonotype. The rearrangement joins TRBV27 to TRBJ2-1; either TRBD1 or TRBD2 may fit D (6 bases each). This CDR3 spans 15 amino acids. The germline gives CDR1 MNHEY, CDR2 SMNVEV (reference sequence). V was shortened by 9 bases and J by 0 bases, with 15 bases between the two germline ends. CDR3 loop: CASGEGGSSYNEQFF. In nucleotides, the CDR3 is TGTGCCAGTGGAGAGGGGGGTAGCTCCTACAATGAGCAGTTCTTC.

The chain carries TRBV18 and TRBJ1-3, with 7 bases fitting TRBD1. V gave up 3 bases and J gave up 0 bases; unmatched junction bases: 5. This CDR3 is 16 amino acids long. Germline V gene lookup returns CDR1 KGHSH and CDR2 LQKENI. The CDR3 DNA reads TGTGCCAGCTCACCCACGACAGGGAGCTCTGGAAACACCATATATTTT. Translation: CASSPTTGSSGNTIYF. Combining the CDR3 with reference TRBV18 and TRBJ1-3 gives the whole variable domain NAGVMQNPRHLVRRRGQEARLRCSPMKGHSHVYWYRQLPEEGLKFMVYLQKENIIDESGMPKERFSAEFPKEGPSILRIQQVVRGDSAAYFCASSPTTGSSGNTIYFGEGSWLTVV.

The table lists this clonotype with many counts. J is TRBJ1-5 and V is TRBV28; D unresolved. The V and J ends lost 2 bases and 4 bases respectively, with 12 bases between them. Germline lookup yields CDR1 MDHEN and CDR2 SYDVKM. The length of the CDR3 is 15 residues. As DNA, the CDR3 is TGTGCCAGCAGTTTAGGGATTTACAGAAATCAGCCCCAGCATTTT. Translation gives CASSLGIYRNQPQHF.

Ten or more counts support this clonotype. The rearrangement uses TRBV7-9 and TRBJ2-7; D may correspond to TRBD1 or TRBD2 (5 bases each). CDR1 SEHNR and CDR2 FQNEAQ come from the germline V gene (reference sequence). The CDR3 runs 15 residues. V was trimmed by 5 bases and J by 0 bases, leaving 14 bases between them. CDR3 nucleotides: TGTGCCAGCAGCCACCGGGACCGAGACTCCTACGAGCAGTACTTC. Protein: CASSHRDRDSYEQYF.

The CDR3 DNA sequence: TGTGCCAGCAGCTTAGCGGGGCTAGCGGGTAGCTCCTACAATGAGCAGTTCTTC. As protein: CASSLAGLAGSSYNEQFF. The chain uses TRBV7-2 and TRBJ2-1, with 8 nucleotides matching TRBD2. CDR3 length: 18 amino acids. Germline trimming cut 0 bases from V and 0 bases from J; bases unmatched to any gene: 7. Germline CDR1 SGHTA, CDR2 FQGNSA. Full variable domain (remainder filled in from reference TRBV7-2 and TRBJ2-1): GAGVSQSPSNKVTEKGKDVELRCDPISGHTALYWYRQSLGQGLEFLIYFQGNSAPDKSGLPSDRFSAERTGGSVSTLTIQRTQQEDSAVYLCASSLAGLAGSSYNEQFFGPGTRLTVL.

The sample holds many counts of this clonotype. The chain carries TRBV20-1 and TRBJ2-3; D remains unclear. The CDR3 spans 16 residues. Germline V gene sequence: CDR1 DFQATT, CDR2 SNEGSKA (reference sequence). V was pared by 0 bases and J by 4 bases, with 17 bases between. CDR3 residues: CSARDWVSPGPDTQYF. The CDR3 DNA reads TGCAGTGCTAGAGATTGGGTCTCCCCCGGCCCAGATACGCAGTATTTT.

This clonotype was observed many times. V is TRBV30 and J is TRBJ1-2; D call uncertain. V lost 1 base and J 7 bases, leaving 13 bases between the germline ends. The CDR3 extends over 13 amino acids. Germline V gives CDR1 GTSNPN, CDR2 SVGIG (reference sequence). In DNA form, the CDR3 reads TGTGCCTGGAGTGCCGCACCCGGTGGTGGCTACACCTTC. Residues: CAWSAAPGGGYTF.

There are many counts of this clonotype. The chain joins TRBV7-2 to TRBJ1-4, with TRBD1 matching over 7 bases. J gave up 7 bases and V 4 bases, and 3 bases lay outside the gene matches. The CDR3 covers 13 residues. The V gene's germline CDR1 is SGHTA and CDR2 FQGNSA. CDR3 protein: CASSSRDSEKLFF. CDR3 bases: TGTGCCAGCAGCTCCCGGGACAGTGAAAAACTGTTTTTT.

The rearrangement uses TRBV19 and TRBJ2-7; D gene ambiguous. The CDR3 covers 13 residues. V shed 3 bases and J shed 0 bases, with 6 bases lying between them. The germline V gene encodes CDR1 LNHDA and CDR2 SQIVND (reference sequence). The CDR3 reads CASSMFSSYEQYF. DNA for the CDR3: TGTGCCAGTAGTATGTTTTCCTCCTACGAGCAGTACTTC.

This clonotype was detected many times. The rearrangement uses TRBV11-3 and TRBJ2-2; TRBD1 might be the D (6 bases). This CDR3 is 14 amino acids long. Trimming left V 0 bases short and J 6 bases short, with 8 bases between. Germline V gene sequence: CDR1 SGHNT, CDR2 YENEEA. CDR3 bases: TGTGCCAGCAGCTTAGAACAGGGTCCCGGGGAGCTGTTTTTT. Protein sequence: CASSLEQGPGELFF.

The J gene is TRBJ1-6, the V gene TRBV9; TRBD1 matches at 10 bases. Germline V CDR1 and CDR2: SGDLS, YYNGEE. The CDR3 totals 17 residues. V was pared by 3 bases and J by 7 bases, with 10 bases of the junction left unmatched. CDR3 coding DNA: TGTGCCAGCAGCGCGAAGGGACAGGGGTATCCAAATTCACCCCTCCACTTT. Translated: CASSAKGQGYPNSPLHF.

This clonotype occurred many times. The chain links TRBV7-9 to TRBJ2-5; 8 positions agree with TRBD1. This CDR3 comprises 16 residues. J gave up 4 bases and V 1 base, and 8 bases lay outside the gene matches. Germline V gives CDR1 SEHNR, CDR2 FQNEAQ (reference sequence). CDR3 sequence (DNA): TGTGCCAGCAGCTTAGTCGCGGACAGGGCACGAGAGACCCAGTACTTC. Translation gives CASSLVADRARETQYF. The full variable domain, completed using reference TRBV7-9 and TRBJ2-5, is DTGVSQNPRHKITKRGQNVTFRCDPISEHNRLYWYRQTLGQGPEFLTYFQNEAQLEKSRLLSDRFSAERPKGSFSTLEIQRTEQGDSAMYLCASSLVADRARETQYFGPGTRLLVL.

This clonotype was detected a few times. The chain carries TRBV5-1 and TRBJ2-2; D is unresolved. The CDR3 spans 13 residues. CDR1 and CDR2 (germline): SGHRS, YFSETQ. V was shortened by 5 bases and J by 4 bases, with 9 bases between the two germline ends. In nucleotides, the CDR3 is TGCGCCAGCAGTACGGGCGTCACCGGGGAGCTGTTTTTT. Its translation: CASSTGVTGELFF.